These 10 T cell receptor beta chains were sequenced from one sample in a study of shared clonotypes between healthy human individuals. TCRdb's copy holds only in-frame clones and misses some; the assay was immunoSEQ multiplex PCR. The sample contains approximately 620,000 clones, around 97% of which appear only once. Sequenced: naive CD4+ T cells sorted from blood. Noted subset: CD45RA+ positively selected. The receptors here all came from a woman aged 25 to 39 in good health.

This chain links TRBV23-1 with TRBJ2-4; D gene unclear. TRBV23-1 is sorted into the ORF group, with uncertain function. The V and J ends lost 1 base and 0 bases respectively, with 4 bases between them. This CDR3 spans 14 amino acids. CDR3 residues: CASSQFSAKNIQYF. The CDR3, as DNA: TGCGCCAGCAGTCAATTTTCAGCCAAAAACATTCAGTACTTC.

CDR3 region: CASSPNYYNEQFF. The DNA of the CDR3 is TGTGCCAGCTCACCAAACTACTACAATGAGCAGTTCTTC. The gene calls are TRBV18 and TRBJ2-1; no firm D call. V shed 2 bases and J shed 3 bases, with 5 bases lying between them. This CDR3 comprises 13 residues. CDR1 is KGHSH and CDR2 is LQKENI in the germline V gene.

V is TRBV28 and J is TRBJ1-2, with D maybe TRBD1 (5 bases). The germline CDR1 and CDR2 sequences are MDHEN and SYDVKM. The CDR3 runs 14 residues. The V end was cut by 4 bases, the J end by 3 bases, with 12 bases between. The CDR3 region is CASSYAGHDYGYTF. In DNA, the CDR3 is TGTGCCAGCAGTTACGCGGGGCATGACTATGGCTACACCTTC.

V is TRBV7-7 and J is TRBJ2-3; tentatively, D is TRBD1 (7 bases). The CDR3 totals 17 residues. V was clipped by 2 bases and J by 3 bases, with 18 bases between them. Per the germline V gene, CDR1 is SSHAT and CDR2 is FNYEAQ (reference sequence). The CDR3 reads CASSLRAGQGGTDTQYF. The CDR3 coding sequence is TGTGCCAGCAGCTTACGTGCTGGGCAGGGGGGTACAGATACGCAGTATTTT.

The chain carries TRBV7-9 and TRBJ2-3; maybe TRBD2 (6 bases). This CDR3 has 15 residues. Per germline, CDR1 SEHNR and CDR2 FQNEAQ (reference sequence). The V end lost 5 bases, the J end lost 6 bases, and 18 bases lay between the germline ends. CDR3 in amino acids: CASSVGGGRVDTQYF. Written as DNA, the CDR3 is TGTGCCAGCAGCGTCGGAGGAGGGCGCGTGGATACGCAGTATTTT.

J is TRBJ1-1 and V is TRBV7-9; no firm D call. This CDR3 is 13 amino acids long. V lost 5 bases, J lost 6 bases, and 13 bases lay in between. CDR1 SEHNR and CDR2 FQNEAQ come from the germline V gene (reference sequence). CDR3: CASSMTPASEAFF. Here the CDR3 DNA reads TGTGCCAGCAGCATGACTCCCGCATCTGAAGCTTTCTTT.

The genes are TRBV18 and TRBJ1-1, with D maybe TRBD1 (6 bases). Germline lookup yields CDR1 KGHSH and CDR2 LQKENI. Trimming left V 5 bases short and J 0 bases short, with 16 bases between. CDR3 length: 16 residues. The chain's CDR3 is CASSSAQGGLNTEAFF. Here the CDR3 DNA reads TGTGCCAGCTCAAGCGCCCAAGGGGGTTTGAACACTGAAGCTTTCTTT. Combining the CDR3 with reference TRBV18 and TRBJ1-1 gives the whole variable domain NAGVMQNPRHLVRRRGQEARLRCSPMKGHSHVYWYRQLPEEGLKFMVYLQKENIIDESGMPKERFSAEFPKEGPSILRIQQVVRGDSAAYFCASSSAQGGLNTEAFFGQGTRLTVV.

The chain couples TRBV29-1 to TRBJ1-1; TRBD1 aligns across 12 bases. The germline V gene encodes CDR1 SQVTM and CDR2 ANQGSEA. The J segment lost 2 bases and the V segment lost 4 bases, leaving 29 bases of the junction unmatched. The length of the CDR3 is 23 residues. Here the CDR3 reads CSVVDPESRWSEGQGASNTEAFF. The CDR3 DNA follows: TGCAGCGTTGTGGACCCTGAAAGCCGGTGGTCGGAGGGACAGGGGGCTTCAAACACTGAAGCTTTCTTT.

The CDR3 DNA follows: TGTGCCAGTAGTACCGGGACAGGGGCCTACGAGCAGTACTTC. Its translation: CASSTGTGAYEQYF. The chain carries TRBV19 and TRBJ2-7; 10 bases line up with TRBD1. The ends lost 4 bases at V and 2 bases at J; junction bases unmatched: 2. Germline V lookup: CDR1 LNHDA, CDR2 SQIVND (reference sequence). The CDR3 is 14 residues long. Drawing the rest from reference TRBV19 and TRBJ2-7, the complete variable domain is DGGITQSPKYLFRKEGQNVTLSCEQNLNHDAMYWYRQDPGQGLRLIYYSQIVNDFQKGDIAEGYSVSREKKESFPLTVTSAQKNPTAFYLCASSTGTGAYEQYFGPGTRLTVT.

The J gene is TRBJ1-1, the V gene TRBV2; 7 bases line up with TRBD1. Germline values: CDR1 SNHLY, CDR2 FYNNEI. V shed 7 bases, J shed 4 bases, and the junction held 9 bases outside the gene matches. The CDR3 runs to 14 residues. CDR3 nucleotides: TGTGCCAGCATTTCCAGGGGGACGAGCACTGAAGCTTTCTTT. It specifies CASISRGTSTEAFF.